This T cell receptor (beta chain) stems from a study of blood T cell repertoires in COVID-19. Some clones are missing from TCRdb's copy, which holds only in-frame ones; the method was immunoSEQ multiplex PCR. Seen here are 220,000 or so clones, about 81% observed once, and the top ten hold 7% to 10%. The germline gives CDR1 LGHDT, CDR2 YNNKEL (reference sequence). The trim removed 5 bases at V and 6 bases at J, leaving 6 bases unmatched. CDR3 length equals 16 residues. Input material: peripheral blood. The receptor's source is a woman of 80 years or more with COVID-19, enrolled during active disease. The genes are TRBV3-1 (or the pseudogene TRBV3-2) and TRBJ2-2; 13 bases match TRBD2. The DNA of the CDR3 is TGTGCCAGCAGCGACGAAGGACTAGCGGGAGCCGGGGAGCTGTTTTTT. Its translation is CASSDEGLAGAGELFF.